Reported below is one TCR beta chain. Produced via immunoSEQ multiplex PCR; TCRdb's table is partial and in-frame only. The profile shows 2.3 million or so clones, 80% to 95% of them singletons. The data belong to a study of shared clonotypes between healthy human individuals. The germline CDR1 and CDR2 sequences are LGHNA and YSLEER. The CDR3 contains 15 residues. The V and J ends lost 0 bases and 5 bases, in that order; junction bases with no gene match: 5. The sample was naive CD4+ T cells from PBMCs. Subset given: CD45RA+ positively selected. The rearrangement joins TRBV4-3 to TRBJ1-1; 8 positions agree with TRBD1. The receptor's source is a man between 18 and 35 years old in good health. Some clones in this sample may be carry-over from other donors' samples. CDR3 amino acids: CASSQDRTGGTEAFF. The CDR3 coding sequence is TGCGCCAGCAGCCAAGATCGAACAGGGGGGACTGAAGCTTTCTTT.